The source of this T cell receptor beta chain is a study of CD8+CD57+ T cells in acquired aplastic anemia. TCR beta VDJ and CDR3 profiling used genomic DNA as template. MiXCR, applied by TCRdb to the reads, yields one record per CDR3 protein. The sample lists about 200,000 distinct CDR3 sequences, roughly 35% occurring once. Trimming removed 6 bases at V and 11 bases at J, with 13 bases between. CDR1 and CDR2 (germline): MNHNS, SASEGT. The CDR3 contains 12 residues. The sequence was obtained from a human donor in good health, serving as a control. The sequenced sample was sorted CD4+, CD8+, or CD8+CD57+ T cells (not recorded which) from PBMCs. The chain uses TRBV6-1 and TRBJ1-4; possibly TRBD1 for D (6 bases). The CDR3, as DNA: TGTGCCAGCAGCCAAACAGGGTATAAACTGTTTTTT. It translates to CASSQTGYKLFF.